One sample yielded the 9 T cell receptor beta chains listed below, sequenced in a study of shared clonotypes between healthy human individuals. Only in-frame clones appear in the TCRdb table, and some are missing; sequencing was by immunoSEQ multiplex PCR. Here the sample spans about 1.5 million clones, roughly 98% being singletons. The source material was naive CD4+ T cells sorted from blood. Subset of the sample: CD45RA+ positively selected. The receptors were sampled from a young man in good health.

Concerning this clone: Other DNA sequences in this sample translate to the same CDR3. This chain joins TRBV7-2 and TRBJ2-7; D remains ambiguous. CDR1 SGHTA and CDR2 FQGNSA come from the germline V gene. Trimming took off 3 bases at V and 2 bases at J, with 11 bases between the two ends. The CDR3 is 14 amino acids. The CDR3 DNA sequence: TGTGCCAGCAGCTTCAGCCGGGCCACCTACGAGCAGTACTTC. Translated: CASSFSRATYEQYF.

The chain is built from TRBV5-1 and TRBJ2-7, with 12 bases aligning to TRBD1. The CDR3 spans 15 residues. Germline trimming cut 4 bases from V and 7 bases from J; bases unmatched to any gene: 9. In germline, CDR1 is SGHRS, CDR2 YFSETQ. The CDR3 DNA reads TGCGCCAGCAGCATCCCGGGACAGGGGGCCGATGAGCAGTACTTC. It translates to CASSIPGQGADEQYF. The full variable domain, its missing parts supplied by reference TRBV5-1 and TRBJ2-7, is KAGVTQTPRYLIKTRGQQVTLSCSPISGHRSVSWYQQTPGQGLQFLFEYFSETQRNKGNFPGRFSGRQFSNSRSEMNVSTLELGDSALYLCASSIPGQGADEQYFGPGTRLTVT.

The chain is built from TRBV15 and TRBJ2-1; 8 bases agree with TRBD2. V was clipped by 3 bases and J by 6 bases; unmatched bases: 7. Germline CDR1 reads LNHNV; CDR2 reads YYDKDF (reference sequence). The CDR3 runs to 15 residues. CDR3 protein: CATSSPRGGSNEQFF. DNA of the CDR3: TGTGCCACCAGCAGTCCCCGGGGGGGGAGCAATGAGCAGTTCTTC.

This clone was found once. This rearrangement joins TRBV7-2 to TRBJ1-2; D is possibly TRBD1 (5 bases). Deletions cut 5 bases from V and 4 bases from J, with 20 bases between. The germline V gene encodes CDR1 SGHTA and CDR2 FQGNSA. CDR3 length: 16 amino acids. The CDR3 DNA reads TGTGCCAGCAGCCCGCAGGGAATCCTAACGGGCTATGGCTACACCTTC. Translated: CASSPQGILTGYGYTF. Complete variable domain (other parts from reference TRBV7-2 and TRBJ1-2): GAGVSQSPSNKVTEKGKDVELRCDPISGHTALYWYRQSLGQGLEFLIYFQGNSAPDKSGLPSDRFSAERTGGSVSTLTIQRTQQEDSAVYLCASSPQGILTGYGYTFGSGTRLTVV.

This sequence joins TRBV7-9 and TRBJ2-3; TRBD2 aligns across 10 bases. Germline CDR1 and CDR2: SEHNR and FQNEAQ (reference sequence). The junction had 16 bases not matched to a gene; V was cut back by 5 bases and J by 8 bases. CDR3 size: 17 residues. The CDR3 coding sequence is TGTGCCAGCAGCCCGAGGAGCGGGAGGGCAGACCCGTCTACGCAGTATTTT. This encodes CASSPRSGRADPSTQYF.

The V gene is TRBV2, the J gene TRBJ2-1; 11 bases map to TRBD1. Germline V gene sequence: CDR1 SNHLY, CDR2 FYNNEI. The CDR3 contains 15 residues. The V gene end was trimmed by 6 bases and the J gene end by 3 bases; junction bases not matched to a gene: 4. The CDR3: CASRGQGAFYNEQFF. The CDR3 DNA is TGTGCCAGCAGAGGACAGGGGGCATTCTACAATGAGCAGTTCTTC.

The J gene is TRBJ2-1, the V gene TRBV4-1, with 10 bases aligning to TRBD2. Germline V lookup: CDR1 MGHRA, CDR2 YSYEKL. Trimming took 6 bases from V and 2 from J; bases not matched to a gene: 4. CDR3 length: 15 amino acids. The chain's CDR3 is CASSQLAGTYNEQFF. The CDR3 DNA follows: TGCGCCAGCAGTCAACTAGCGGGGACCTACAATGAGCAGTTCTTC.

The chain employs TRBV2 and TRBJ2-2; the D gene is possibly TRBD2 (5 bases). Germline V gives CDR1 SNHLY, CDR2 FYNNEI. V lost 6 bases, J lost 6 bases, and 8 bases lay in between. The CDR3 loop spans 12 amino acids. The CDR3 loop reads CASREAAGELFF. The CDR3 region has the DNA TGTGCCAGCAGGGAGGCAGCCGGGGAGCTGTTTTTT.

V is TRBV6-5 and J is TRBJ1-1; D is undetermined. V shed 0 bases and J shed 8 bases, with 16 bases lying between them. The germline gives CDR1 MNHEY, CDR2 SVGAGI. CDR3 length: 15 amino acids. The CDR3 coding sequence is TGTGCCAGCAGTTACTCTCTAGTAAAGCCCGACGAAGCTTTCTTT. It encodes CASSYSLVKPDEAFF.